A single TCR beta chain is shown here with its context. This clone is a singleton in its sample. Its antigen is not yet known. No per-base quality is available; no much larger clone lies one base away. The library came from the immunoSEQ multiplex PCR assay. RNA was extracted from all samples and reverse transcribed into cDNA, which served as template for TCR sequencing. First-strand cDNA was synthesized with SuperScript III using a 2:1 mix of oligo-dT and random hexamers. A synthetic immune receptor repertoire was used to assess amplification bias, and residual bias was removed computationally. The paper's processing steps were these. Raw reads were preprocessed to remove errors, and CDR3 was defined according to IMGT conventions as the region from the conserved cysteine to phenylalanine. Clonality was computed as 1 minus the Shannon entropy, with the entropy normalized by log2 of the number of productive unique TCRs. CD4 or CD8 identity of scalp clones was inferred by cross-referencing scalp TCRbeta sequences with sorted blood CD4 and CD8 repertoires. TCRdb retrieved this table from immuneACCESS and kept in-frame rearrangements only. Not all clones are present; in checked studies, unresolved V genes account for under half, and no reason is known for the remainder. V, J and clone size are taken as reported in that table, and D and trimming were inferred from the DNA itself. The sample table contains roughly 20,000 clones; only one count was recorded for 66% of them. The ten largest account for more than 6% of the sample.

From the cysteine up to the phenylalanine, the CDR3 has a length of 12 residues. Only CDR3 DNA remains: 36 bases, in frame from the first base. Per the germline V gene, SGHRS is the CDR1 and YFSETQ is the CDR2. V and J lose 3 bases and 6 bases, and a span of 10 bases separates them. Reading the label with the study, this specimen's time point is: baseline before oral tofacitinib. Lesional scalp punch biopsies and peripheral blood were obtained from alopecia areata patients. Human scalp biopsies went straight into PAXgene tissue containers for immediate fixation. The record originates from a study of CD8+ T cells in alopecia areata listed by TCRdb under 2018. In terms of the full investigation: The treated patients, all with moderate-to-severe alopecia areata, were enrolled in an open-label pilot trial of oral tofacitinib given at 5 to 10 mg twice daily. Patients received tofacitinib for 6 to 18 months and were then followed off drug for 6 months to check for delayed response and recurrence. High-throughput TCRbeta sequencing was used to examine T cell clonal expansion in alopecia areata in both the C3H/HeJ mouse model and human patients. On the human side, TCRbeta sequencing was run on scalp tissue and on sorted CD4+ and CD8+ peripheral blood T cells from healthy controls and from alopecia areata patients with either patchy or totalis/universalis disease. Biopsies were taken from tofacitinib-treated patients at baseline and at 4 and 24 weeks of treatment, and a later scalp biopsy was taken in several of the tofacitinib-treated patients. Scalp clonality was compared among normal scalp (n=4), patchy alopecia areata scalp (n=8), and alopecia totalis/universalis scalp (n=8). RNA was extracted with the PAXgene miRNA kit for fixed scalp, the miRNeasy kit for PBMCs, and the RNeasy kit for mouse skin. TCRbeta CDR3 regions were amplified by immunoSEQ multiplex PCR with 35 Vbeta forward and 13 Jbeta reverse primers.

Summary of the overall study and its limitations: Compared with mice, TCR sequences shared between patients were less clear, possibly partly because of HLA diversity across the patient population. Scalp TCR repertoire analysis is complicated because resident alphabeta T cells in normal human skin are also sequenced, whereas mouse skin is dominated by gammadelta T cells. Lesional scalp, especially in alopecia totalis/universalis, showed higher clonality and more expanded CD8+ clones than normal scalp, suggesting antigenic drive.

The rearrangement combines TRBV5-1 with TRBJ2-7; TRBD2 might be the D gene, on 6 matching bases. This specimen consisted of skin, obtained at week 0. The origin of this receptor is a human donor with alopecia areata. The sequenced DNA: TGCGCCAGCAGCTGGGGGACTGGCGAGCAGTACTTC. It encodes CASSWGTGEQYF.